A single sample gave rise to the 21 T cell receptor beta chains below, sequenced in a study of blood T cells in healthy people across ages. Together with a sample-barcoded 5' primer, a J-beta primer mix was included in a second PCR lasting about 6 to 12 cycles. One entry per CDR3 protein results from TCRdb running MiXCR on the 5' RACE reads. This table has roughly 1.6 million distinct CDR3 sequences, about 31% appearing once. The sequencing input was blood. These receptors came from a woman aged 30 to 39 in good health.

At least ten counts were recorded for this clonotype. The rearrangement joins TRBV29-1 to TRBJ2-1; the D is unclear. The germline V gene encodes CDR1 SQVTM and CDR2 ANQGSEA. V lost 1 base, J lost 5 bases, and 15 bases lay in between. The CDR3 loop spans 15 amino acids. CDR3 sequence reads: CSVEGLVDRNNEQFF. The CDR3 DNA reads TGCAGCGTTGAAGGCCTGGTGGACCGAAACAATGAGCAGTTCTTC.

CDR3 loop: CSARGAGGAGNQPQHF. In DNA, the CDR3 is TGCAGTGCTAGAGGGGCCGGGGGGGCCGGCAATCAGCCCCAGCATTTT. This chain links TRBV20-1 with TRBJ1-5, with D possibly being TRBD1 (6 bases). V lost 1 base and J lost 2, with 15 bases in between. The CDR3 spans 16 residues. Germline CDR1 DFQATT, CDR2 SNEGSKA (reference sequence).

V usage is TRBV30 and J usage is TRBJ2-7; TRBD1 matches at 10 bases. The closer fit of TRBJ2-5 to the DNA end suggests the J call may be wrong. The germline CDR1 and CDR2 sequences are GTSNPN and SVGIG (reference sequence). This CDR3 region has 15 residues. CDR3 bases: TGTGCCTGGAGCCTGACAGGGGGCGCATCTGAGACCCAGTACTTC. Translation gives CAWSLTGGASETQYF.

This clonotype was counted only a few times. The CDR3 nucleotides are TGTGCCAGCAGCGGAATGGCCAACCCCTACGAGCAGTACTTC. Its protein is CASSGMANPYEQYF. The chain has TRBV7-9 and TRBJ2-7; D is unresolved. The V gene lost 5 bases and the J gene lost 2 bases, with 13 bases spanning the gap. This CDR3 contains 14 residues. From germline, CDR1 is SEHNR and CDR2 FQNEAQ (reference sequence).

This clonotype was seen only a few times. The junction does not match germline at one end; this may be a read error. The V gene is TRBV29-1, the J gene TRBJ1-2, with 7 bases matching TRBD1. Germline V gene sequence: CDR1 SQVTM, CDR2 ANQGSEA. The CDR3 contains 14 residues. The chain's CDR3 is CSVEISGQSYGHTF. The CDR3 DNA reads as TGCAGCGTTGAGATATCGGGACAGTCCTATGGCCACACCTTC.

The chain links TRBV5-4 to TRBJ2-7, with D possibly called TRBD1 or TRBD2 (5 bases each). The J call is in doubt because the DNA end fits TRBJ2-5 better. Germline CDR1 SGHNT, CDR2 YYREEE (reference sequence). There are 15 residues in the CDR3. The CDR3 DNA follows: TGTGCCAGCAGCTTGTGGGACGATCACGAGGAGACCCAGTACTTC. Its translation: CASSLWDDHEETQYF.

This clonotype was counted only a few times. The CDR3 here is CSATREGRNEQYF. CDR3 in DNA: TGCAGTGCTACCCGGGAGGGCAGGAACGAGCAGTACTTC. The rearrangement links TRBV20-1 to TRBJ2-7; 8 nucleotides agree with TRBD2. V lost 4 bases to trimming and J lost 5 bases; unmatched junction nucleotides: 7. The germline CDR1 and CDR2 sequences are DFQATT and SNEGSKA (reference sequence). CDR3 length equals 13 residues.

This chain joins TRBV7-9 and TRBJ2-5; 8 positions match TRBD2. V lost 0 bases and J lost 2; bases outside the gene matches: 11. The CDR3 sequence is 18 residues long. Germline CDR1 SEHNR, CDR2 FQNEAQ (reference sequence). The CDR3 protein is CASSLARTGGGLQETQYF. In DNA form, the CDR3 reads TGTGCCAGCAGCTTAGCTCGGACGGGCGGGGGGTTACAAGAGACCCAGTACTTC.

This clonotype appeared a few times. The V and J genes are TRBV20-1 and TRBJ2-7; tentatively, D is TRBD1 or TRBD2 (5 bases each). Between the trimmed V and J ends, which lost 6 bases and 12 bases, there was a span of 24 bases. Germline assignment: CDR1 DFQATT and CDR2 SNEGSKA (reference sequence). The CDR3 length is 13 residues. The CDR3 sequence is CSANPGTGIKRYF. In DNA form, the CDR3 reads TGCAGTGCCAATCCCGGGACGGGTATTAAGCGGTACTTC.

This CDR3 reads CAISEQQETQYF. The CDR3 nucleotides read TGTGCCATCAGTGAACAGCAAGAGACCCAGTACTTC. V is TRBV10-3 and J is TRBJ2-5; D unclear. Germline lookup yields CDR1 ENHRY and CDR2 SYGVKD. The ends were cut back, 3 bases at V and 2 bases at J, with 4 bases in the middle. This CDR3 spans 12 amino acids.

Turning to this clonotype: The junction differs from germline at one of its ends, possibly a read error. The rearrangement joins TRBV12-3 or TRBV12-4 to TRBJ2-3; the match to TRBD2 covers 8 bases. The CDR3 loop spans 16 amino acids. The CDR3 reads CASSLYLGGAGDAQYF. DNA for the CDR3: TGTGCCAGCAGTTTATATCTCGGGGGGGCCGGAGATGCGCAATATTTT.

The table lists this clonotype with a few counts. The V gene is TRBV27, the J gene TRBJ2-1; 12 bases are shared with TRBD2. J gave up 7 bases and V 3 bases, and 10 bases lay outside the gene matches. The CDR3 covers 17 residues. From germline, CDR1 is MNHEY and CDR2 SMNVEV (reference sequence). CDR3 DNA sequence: TGTGCCAGCAGTTTGGGACTAGCGGGTTACCCCGGGAATGAGCAGTTCTTC. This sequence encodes CASSLGLAGYPGNEQFF.

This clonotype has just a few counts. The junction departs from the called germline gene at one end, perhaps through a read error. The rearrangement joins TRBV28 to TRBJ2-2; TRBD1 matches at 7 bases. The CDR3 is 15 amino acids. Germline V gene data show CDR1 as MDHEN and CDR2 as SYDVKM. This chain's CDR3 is CVSRPRTGLFGELFF. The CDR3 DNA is TGTGTCAGCAGACCTAGGACAGGTCTCTTCGGGGAGCTGTTTTTT. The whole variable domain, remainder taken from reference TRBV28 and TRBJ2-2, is DVKVTQSSRYLVKRTGEKVFLECVQDMDHENMFWYRQDPGLGLRLIYFSYDVKMKEKGDIPEGYSVSREKKERFSLILESASTNQTSMYLCVSRPRTGLFGELFFGEGSRLTVL.

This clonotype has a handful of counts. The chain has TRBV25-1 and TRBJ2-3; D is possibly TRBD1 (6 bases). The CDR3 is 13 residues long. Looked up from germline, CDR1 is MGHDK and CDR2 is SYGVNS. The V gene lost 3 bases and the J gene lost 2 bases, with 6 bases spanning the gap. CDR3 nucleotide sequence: TGTGCCAGCAGTGAGGGGGCCACAGATACGCAGTATTTT. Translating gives CASSEGATDTQYF.

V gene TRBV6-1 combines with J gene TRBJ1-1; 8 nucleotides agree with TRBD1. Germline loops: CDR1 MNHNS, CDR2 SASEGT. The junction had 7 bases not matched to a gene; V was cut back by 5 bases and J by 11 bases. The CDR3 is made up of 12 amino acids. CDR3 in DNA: TGTGCCAGCAGTCCAGGGGGCGTGGGGGCTTTCTTT. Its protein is CASSPGGVGAFF.

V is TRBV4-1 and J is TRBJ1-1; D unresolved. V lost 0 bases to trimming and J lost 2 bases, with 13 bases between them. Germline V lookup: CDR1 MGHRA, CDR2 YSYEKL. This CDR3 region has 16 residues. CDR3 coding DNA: TGCGCCAGCAGCCAAGATCCCTCGACTTCTAACACTGAAGCTTTCTTT. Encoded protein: CASSQDPSTSNTEAFF.

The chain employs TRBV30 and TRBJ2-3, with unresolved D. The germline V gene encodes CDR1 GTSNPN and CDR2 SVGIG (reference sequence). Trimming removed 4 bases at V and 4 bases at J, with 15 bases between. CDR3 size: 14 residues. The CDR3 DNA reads TGTGCCTGGACTATCCCGGCAGACGCAGATACGCAGTATTTT. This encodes CAWTIPADADTQYF.

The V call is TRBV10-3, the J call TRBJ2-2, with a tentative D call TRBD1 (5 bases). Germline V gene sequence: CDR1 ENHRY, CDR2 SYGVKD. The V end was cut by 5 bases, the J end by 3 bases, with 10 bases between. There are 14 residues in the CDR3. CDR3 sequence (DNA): TGTGCCATCAGTTCGGACAAAGACACCGGGGAGCTGTTTTTT. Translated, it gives CAISSDKDTGELFF.

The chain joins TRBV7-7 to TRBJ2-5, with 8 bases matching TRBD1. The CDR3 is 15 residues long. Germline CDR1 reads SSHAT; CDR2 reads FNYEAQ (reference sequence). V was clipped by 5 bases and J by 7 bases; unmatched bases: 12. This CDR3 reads CASSGTGQAGGTQYF. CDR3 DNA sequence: TGTGCCAGCAGCGGCACGGGACAGGCCGGGGGGACCCAGTACTTC.

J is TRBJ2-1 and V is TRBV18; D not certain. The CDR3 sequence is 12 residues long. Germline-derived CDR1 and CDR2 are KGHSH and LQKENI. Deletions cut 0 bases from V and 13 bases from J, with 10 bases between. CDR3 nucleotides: TGTGCCAGCTCACCACCTCAAGAGACCCAGTTCTTC. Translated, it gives CASSPPQETQFF. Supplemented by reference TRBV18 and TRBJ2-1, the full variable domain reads NAGVMQNPRHLVRRRGQEARLRCSPMKGHSHVYWYRQLPEEGLKFMVYLQKENIIDESGMPKERFSAEFPKEGPSILRIQQVVRGDSAAYFCASSPPQETQFFGPGTRLTVL.

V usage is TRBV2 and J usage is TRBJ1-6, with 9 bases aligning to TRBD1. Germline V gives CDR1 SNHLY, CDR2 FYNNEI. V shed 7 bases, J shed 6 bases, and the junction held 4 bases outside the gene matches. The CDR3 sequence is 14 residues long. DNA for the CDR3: TGTGCCAGCAAGACAGGGGGTTCTAATTCACCCCTCCACTTT. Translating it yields CASKTGGSNSPLHF.